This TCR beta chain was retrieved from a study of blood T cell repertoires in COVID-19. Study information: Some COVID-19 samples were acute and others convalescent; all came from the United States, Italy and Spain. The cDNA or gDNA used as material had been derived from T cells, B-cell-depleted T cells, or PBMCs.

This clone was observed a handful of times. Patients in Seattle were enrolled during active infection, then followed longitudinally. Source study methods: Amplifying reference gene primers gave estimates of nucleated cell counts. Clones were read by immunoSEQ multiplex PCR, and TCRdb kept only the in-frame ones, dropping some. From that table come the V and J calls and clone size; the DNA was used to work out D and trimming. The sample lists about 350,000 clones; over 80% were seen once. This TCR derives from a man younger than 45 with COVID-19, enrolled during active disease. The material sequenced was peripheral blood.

Here the CDR3 DNA reads TGTGCCAGCTCACCAGAAACGGCTGGAAACACCATATATTTT. As protein: CASSPETAGNTIYF. The chain uses TRBV18 and TRBJ1-3; D remains ambiguous. There are 14 residues in the CDR3. Per the germline V gene, CDR1 is KGHSH and CDR2 is LQKENI. V shed 2 bases and J shed 2 bases, with 7 bases lying between them. The whole variable domain, filled in from reference TRBV18 and TRBJ1-3, reads NAGVMQNPRHLVRRRGQEARLRCSPMKGHSHVYWYRQLPEEGLKFMVYLQKENIIDESGMPKERFSAEFPKEGPSILRIQQVVRGDSAAYFCASSPETAGNTIYFGEGSWLTVV.